This T cell receptor beta chain was obtained from a study of early T cells in non-severe SARS-CoV-2 infection. Study-wide background: Unsorted whole blood bulk RNA was sequenced, with unpaired chains.

Researchers attached unique molecular identifiers to individual cDNA molecules. Each CDR3 protein gets one entry after TCRdb re-called the 5' RACE reads with MiXCR. The sample lists tens of thousands of distinct CDR3 sequences, around 12% occurring once. V was clipped by 4 bases and J by 4 bases; unmatched bases: 10. CDR3 length: 17 residues. Germline loops: CDR1 SGHAT, CDR2 FQNNGV. J is TRBJ2-2 and V is TRBV11-2; 9 nucleotides match TRBD1. The specimen sequenced was whole blood. This TCR was sampled from an adult who was a healthcare worker with PCR-confirmed SARS-CoV-2 infection or an uninfected control (not recorded which). For the CDR3, the DNA is TGTGCCAGCAGCTCCCCTCCCGGGACAGGGAGCACCGGGGAGCTGTTTTTT. It is translated as CASSSPPGTGSTGELFF. The full variable domain, its missing parts supplied by reference TRBV11-2 and TRBJ2-2, is EAGVAQSPRYKIIEKRQSVAFWCNPISGHATLYWYQQILGQGPKLLIQFQNNGVVDDSQLPKDRFSAERLKGVDSTLKIQPAKLEDSAVYLCASSSPPGTGSTGELFFGEGSRLTVL.